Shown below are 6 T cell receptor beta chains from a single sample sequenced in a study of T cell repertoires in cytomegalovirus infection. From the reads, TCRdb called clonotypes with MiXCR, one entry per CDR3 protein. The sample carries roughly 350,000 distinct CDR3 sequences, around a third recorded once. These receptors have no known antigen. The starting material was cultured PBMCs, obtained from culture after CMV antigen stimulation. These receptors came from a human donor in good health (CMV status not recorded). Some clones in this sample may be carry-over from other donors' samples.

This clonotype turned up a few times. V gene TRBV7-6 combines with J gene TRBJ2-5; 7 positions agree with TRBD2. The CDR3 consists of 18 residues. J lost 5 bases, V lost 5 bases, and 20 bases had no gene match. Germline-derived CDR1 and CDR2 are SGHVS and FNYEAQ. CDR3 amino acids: CASSRPRDYQTRGETQYF. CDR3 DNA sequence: TGTGCCAGCAGCCGTCCCCGGGACTACCAAACCAGAGGGGAGACCCAGTACTTC.

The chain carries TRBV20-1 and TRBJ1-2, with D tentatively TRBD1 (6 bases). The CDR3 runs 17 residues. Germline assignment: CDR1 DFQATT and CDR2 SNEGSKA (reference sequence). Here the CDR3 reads CRPGGTGAGWEEDGYTF. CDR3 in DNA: TGCAGGCCTGGGGGGACGGGGGCCGGCTGGGAAGAAGATGGCTACACCTTC.

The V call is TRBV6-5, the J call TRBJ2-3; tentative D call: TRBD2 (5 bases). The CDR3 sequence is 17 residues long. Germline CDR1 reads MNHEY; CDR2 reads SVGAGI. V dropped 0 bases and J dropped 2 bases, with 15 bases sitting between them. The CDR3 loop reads CASSYSLRSSTTDTQYF. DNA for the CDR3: TGTGCCAGCAGTTACTCTCTGAGGTCTAGCACCACAGATACGCAGTATTTT.

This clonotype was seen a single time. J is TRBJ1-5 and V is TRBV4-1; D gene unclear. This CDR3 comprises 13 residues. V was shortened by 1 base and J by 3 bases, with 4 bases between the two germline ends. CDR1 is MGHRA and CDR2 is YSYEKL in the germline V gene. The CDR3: CASSQVNNQPQHF. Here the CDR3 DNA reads TGCGCCAGCAGCCAAGTAAACAATCAGCCCCAGCATTTT.

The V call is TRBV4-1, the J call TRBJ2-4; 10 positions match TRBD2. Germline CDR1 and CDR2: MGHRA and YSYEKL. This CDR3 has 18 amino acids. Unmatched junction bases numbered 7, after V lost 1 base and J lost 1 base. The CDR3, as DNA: TGCGCCAGCAGCCAAGGGCTAGCGGGAGTATTGGCCAAAAACATTCAGTACTTC. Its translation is CASSQGLAGVLAKNIQYF.

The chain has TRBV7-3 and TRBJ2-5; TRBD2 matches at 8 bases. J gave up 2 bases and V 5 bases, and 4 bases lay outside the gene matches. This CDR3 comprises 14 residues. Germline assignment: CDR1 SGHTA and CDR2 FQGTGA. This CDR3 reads CASSPGTSQETQYF. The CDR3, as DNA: TGTGCCAGCAGCCCGGGGACTAGTCAAGAGACCCAGTACTTC.